Sequencing of this T cell receptor (beta chain) was carried out in a study of T cell responses to AZD1222 COVID-19 vaccine. This CDR3 has 13 amino acids. CDR1 is KGHSH, CDR2 LQKENI, per germline. V shed 1 base and J shed 9 bases, with 7 bases lying between them. TCRdb's table, derived via immunoSEQ multiplex PCR, lists solely in-frame clones and lacks some. The data hold about 100,000 clones, with about 87% observed a single time. The sequence derives from an adult in good health. J is TRBJ1-6 and V is TRBV18; D is unresolved. The sequenced sample was peripheral blood, obtained on day 0 of MenACWY control vaccination. The CDR3: CASSPRAGSPLHF. The CDR3 nucleotides are TGTGCCAGCTCACCACGTGCGGGTTCACCCCTCCACTTT.